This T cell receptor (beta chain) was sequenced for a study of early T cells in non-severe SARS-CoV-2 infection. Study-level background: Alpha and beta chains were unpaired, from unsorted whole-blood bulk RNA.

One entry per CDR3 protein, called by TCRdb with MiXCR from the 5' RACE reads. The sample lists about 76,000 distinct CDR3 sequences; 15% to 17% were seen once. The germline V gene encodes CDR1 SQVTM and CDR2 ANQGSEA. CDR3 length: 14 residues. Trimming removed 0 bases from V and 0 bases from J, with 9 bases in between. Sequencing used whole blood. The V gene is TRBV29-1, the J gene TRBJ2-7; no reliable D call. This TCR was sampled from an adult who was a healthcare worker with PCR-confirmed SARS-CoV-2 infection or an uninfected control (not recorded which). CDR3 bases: TGCAGCGTTGAAGATCCTCAGTTCTCCTACGAGCAGTACTTC. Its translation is CSVEDPQFSYEQYF.